This paragraph covers one T cell receptor beta chain sequence. The data were obtained in a study of T cells expressing NK-cell markers. TCRdb re-called the 5' RACE reads and catalogs CDR3 proteins one per entry, DNA excluded. The listing contains about 370,000 distinct CDR3 sequences. Germline V lookup: CDR1 WNHNN, CDR2 SYGVQD (reference sequence). This CDR3 comprises 16 residues. This clonotype was obtained from a woman aged 45 to 65 in good health. This chain uses TRBV10-1 with TRBJ1-1. Input material: blood T cells: a sorted CD56 or NKG2C T cell subset, CD4+ or CD8+ T cells, or bulk PBMC T cells (not recorded which). The CDR3 is CASSDPAGGGNTEAFF.